What follows is one T cell receptor (beta chain) and its context. The libraries were made with immunoSEQ v3.0 at survey level. Generated by immunoSEQ multiplex PCR, the TCRdb table keeps only in-frame clones and is missing some. The data contain around 8,600 clones, about 73% of them seen just once; the ten biggest clones take up 23%. This specimen comes from a study of long-term antiretroviral therapy in people with HIV. CDR3 length: 18 amino acids. The sequenced sample was unsorted PBMCs, obtained 0.6 years before starting antiretroviral therapy. This clonotype was obtained from a man aged 35 to 55 with HIV. This chain uses TRBV21-1 with TRBJ1-4; the table's D call TRBD1 went unverified against the DNA. TRBV21-1 constitutes a pseudogene. CDR3 sequence reads: CASSLQDRGRVTNEKLFF. The DNA for the CDR3 is TGTGCCAGCAGCCTACAGGACAGGGGGCGCGTAACTAATGAAAAACTGTTTTTT.